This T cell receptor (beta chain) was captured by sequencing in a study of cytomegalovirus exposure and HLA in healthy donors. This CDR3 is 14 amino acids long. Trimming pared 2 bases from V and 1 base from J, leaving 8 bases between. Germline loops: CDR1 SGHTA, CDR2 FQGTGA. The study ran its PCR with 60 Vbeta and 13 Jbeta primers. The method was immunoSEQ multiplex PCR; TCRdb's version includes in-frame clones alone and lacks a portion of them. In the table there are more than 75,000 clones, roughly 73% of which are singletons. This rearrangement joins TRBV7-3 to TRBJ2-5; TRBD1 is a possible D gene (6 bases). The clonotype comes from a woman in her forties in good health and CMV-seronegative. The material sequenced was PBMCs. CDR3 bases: TGTGCCAGCAGCTTACAAGGGGGCCAAGAGACCCAGTACTTC. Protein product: CASSLQGGQETQYF.